The next 15 T cell receptor beta chains were all read from a single sample in a study of cytomegalovirus exposure and HLA in healthy donors. The PCR used 60 Vbeta and 13 Jbeta primers. Only in-frame clones appear in the TCRdb table, and some are missing; sequencing was by immunoSEQ multiplex PCR. Of about 190,000 clones listed, approximately 84% are singletons. Sequenced input: PBMCs. The receptors stem from a woman between 45 and 65 years old in good health and CMV-seropositive.

This chain uses TRBV10-3 with TRBJ2-2; TRBD2 is a possible D gene (7 bases). CDR1 and CDR2 (germline): ENHRY, SYGVKD. This CDR3 is 16 amino acids long. V lost 0 bases to trimming and J lost 4 bases, with 12 bases between them. For the CDR3, the DNA is TGTGCCATCAGTGAGTCCGGGGGGCTTAGCACCGGGGAGCTGTTTTTT. Translated: CAISESGGLSTGELFF.

This sequence joins TRBV11-2 and TRBJ2-3; 8 nucleotides align to TRBD2. This CDR3 has 15 amino acids. Germline V lookup: CDR1 SGHAT, CDR2 FQNNGV. J lost 2 bases, V lost 5 bases, and 6 bases had no gene match. CDR3 DNA sequence: TGTGCCAGCAGCATGAAGCGGGGGTACACAGATACGCAGTATTTT. Protein sequence: CASSMKRGYTDTQYF.

The table lists this clone with a few counts. The chain joins TRBV4-3 to TRBJ2-7; 9 bases match TRBD1. The germline V gene encodes CDR1 LGHNA and CDR2 YSLEER. The junction had 8 bases not matched to a gene; V was cut back by 2 bases and J by 6 bases. The CDR3 loop spans 15 amino acids. The CDR3 is CASSQILQGASEQYF. The CDR3 DNA is TGCGCCAGCAGCCAAATATTACAGGGGGCTTCCGAGCAGTACTTC.

The chain carries TRBV30 and TRBJ1-2; 7 bases line up with TRBD1. Germline values: CDR1 GTSNPN, CDR2 SVGIG (reference sequence). The CDR3 consists of 13 residues. The J segment lost 2 bases and the V segment lost 4 bases, leaving 4 bases of the junction unmatched. CDR3 DNA sequence: TGTGCCTGGAACGGACAGGCCAACTATGGCTACACCTTC. The encoded protein is CAWNGQANYGYTF.

The rearrangement uses TRBV5-1 and TRBJ2-7, with 8 bases lining up with TRBD2. Trimming took 1 base from V and 7 from J; bases not matched to a gene: 7. This CDR3 is 14 amino acids long. Germline V gene sequence: CDR1 SGHRS, CDR2 YFSETQ. The CDR3 is CASSLSPGGVEQYF. The CDR3 DNA reads TGCGCCAGCAGCTTGAGCCCGGGGGGGGTAGAGCAGTACTTC.

The chain is built from TRBV6-5 and TRBJ2-7, with D maybe TRBD2 (5 bases). Germline lookup yields CDR1 MNHEY and CDR2 SVGAGI. Trimming cost V 6 bases and J 4 bases, with 16 bases left between them. The CDR3 spans 14 residues. The CDR3 reads CASSDGKVEYEQYF. Here the CDR3 DNA reads TGTGCCAGCAGCGACGGGAAGGTCGAATACGAGCAGTACTTC.

The count of this clone is one. The chain links TRBV19 to TRBJ2-7; a weak D match, TRBD2 (5 bases). V dropped 3 bases and J dropped 7 bases, with 10 bases sitting between them. This CDR3 has 12 residues. Per the germline V gene, CDR1 is LNHDA and CDR2 is SQIVND (reference sequence). Here the CDR3 DNA reads TGTGCCAGTAGTATCCTTTCGGGGGAGCAGTACTTC. Its protein is CASSILSGEQYF.

This clone was seen only a few times. The rearrangement links TRBV5-1 to TRBJ1-6, with 8 bases lining up with TRBD1. V shed 1 base and J 12 bases; nucleotides not matched to a gene: 12. This CDR3 has 16 residues. Germline CDR1 SGHRS, CDR2 YFSETQ. For the CDR3, the DNA is TGCGCCAGCAGCTTGTCCTGGACAGGGAAAATACAACCCCTCCACTTT. Its translation is CASSLSWTGKIQPLHF.

The CDR3 DNA follows: TGCGCCAGCAGCCAAGACGCGGGGGACAATGAGCAGTTCTTC. Translated, it gives CASSQDAGDNEQFF. The V call is TRBV4-1, the J call TRBJ2-1, with 7 bases fitting TRBD2. The V and J ends lost 0 bases and 5 bases, in that order; junction bases with no gene match: 1. Per germline, CDR1 MGHRA and CDR2 YSYEKL. There are 14 residues in the CDR3.

In this sample, this clone turned up once. The CDR3 DNA sequence: TGTGCCAGCAGCTGGGGGGGGACCCAGTACTTC. Encoded protein: CASSWGGTQYF. The chain carries TRBV5-6 and TRBJ2-5, with 7 bases fitting TRBD2. The CDR3 extends over 11 amino acids. Germline-derived CDR1 and CDR2 are SGHDT and YYEEEE. The trim removed 3 bases at V and 7 bases at J, leaving 0 bases unmatched.

This chain joins TRBV11-2 and TRBJ2-2; 7 bases agree with TRBD1. Germline assignment: CDR1 SGHAT and CDR2 FQNNGV. The CDR3 spans 13 residues. The ends lost 8 bases at V and 2 bases at J; junction bases unmatched: 2. CDR3 DNA: TGTGCCAGCCAGGGGGTCAACACCGGGGAGCTGTTTTTT. Amino acids: CASQGVNTGELFF.

The gene calls are TRBV6-5 and TRBJ2-6; D is possibly TRBD2 (5 bases). V shed 1 base and J shed 0 bases, with 7 bases lying between them. Germline values: CDR1 MNHEY, CDR2 SVGAGI. This CDR3 is 16 amino acids long. CDR3 protein: CASSYWESSGANVLTF. CDR3 bases: TGTGCCAGCAGTTACTGGGAGAGCTCTGGGGCCAACGTCCTGACTTTC.

The chain joins TRBV30 to TRBJ1-1, with D possibly matching TRBD1 (6 bases). V lost 3 bases and J 3 bases, leaving 20 bases between the germline ends. This CDR3 has 16 residues. Germline V gene sequence: CDR1 GTSNPN, CDR2 SVGIG (reference sequence). The CDR3: CAWSEKAGRGDTEAFF. In DNA form, the CDR3 reads TGTGCCTGGAGCGAGAAGGCAGGGAGGGGGGACACTGAAGCTTTCTTT.

The CDR3 protein is CASSVNWGHYEQYF. In DNA form, the CDR3 reads TGTGCCAGCAGCGTAAATTGGGGCCACTACGAGCAGTACTTC. The chain carries TRBV9 and TRBJ2-7; possibly TRBD1 for D (5 bases). The V gene lost 1 base and the J gene lost 3 bases, with 11 bases spanning the gap. The CDR3 consists of 14 residues. Germline V CDR1 and CDR2: SGDLS, YYNGEE. The variable domain in full, with the rest retrieved from reference TRBV9 and TRBJ2-7, is DSGVTQTPKHLITATGQRVTLRCSPRSGDLSVYWYQQSLDQGLQFLIQYYNGEERAKGNILERFSAQQFPDLHSELNLSSLELGDSALYFCASSVNWGHYEQYFGPGTRLTVT.

The chain employs TRBV21-1 and TRBJ1-4; the listed D gene, TRBD1, was not tested against the DNA. TRBV21-1 is assigned pseudogene status. The CDR3 has 19 amino acids. Written as DNA, the CDR3 is TGTGCCAGCAGCAACCCGGAGGAGGAACCGGGACAGGGCTGTGAAAAACTGTTTTTT. This gives the protein CASSNPEEEPGQGCEKLFF.